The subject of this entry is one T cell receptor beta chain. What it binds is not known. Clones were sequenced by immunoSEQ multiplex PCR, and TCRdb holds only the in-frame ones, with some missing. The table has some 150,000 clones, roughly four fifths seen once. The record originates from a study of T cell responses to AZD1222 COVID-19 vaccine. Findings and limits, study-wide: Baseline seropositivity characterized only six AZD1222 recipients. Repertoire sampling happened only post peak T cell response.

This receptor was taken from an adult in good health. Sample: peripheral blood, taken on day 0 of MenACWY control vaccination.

CDR3 in amino acids: CASSLFGDRGTDTQYF. The CDR3 DNA reads as TGTGCCAGCAGCTTATTTGGGGACAGGGGCACAGATACGCAGTATTTT. The chain links TRBV7-6 to TRBJ2-3; TRBD1 aligns across 9 bases. Germline V gene data show CDR1 as SGHVS and CDR2 as FNYEAQ. V trimming: 2 bases; J trimming: 1 base; junction bases outside the gene matches: 4. CDR3 length equals 16 residues.